The next 14 T cell receptor beta chains were all read from a single sample in a study of regulatory T cells in long-lasting Graves disease. CDR3 regions were amplified by Arm-PCR using iRepertoire HTBI primers to build TCR beta libraries. Using its own MiXCR run on the multiplex PCR reads, TCRdb lists one record per CDR3 protein. The sample holds hundreds of thousands of distinct CDR3 sequences, roughly 15% seen once. The time point: newly diagnosed GD, antithyroid drugs for less than 3 months. The TCR library was made from RNA extracted from PBMCs. The same specimen was also included in a second study, on T cells in Graves' hyperthyroidism and ophthalmopathy.

Sequenced here: peripheral blood mononuclear cells (PBMCs), sampled at new diagnosis, from a patient treated with antithyroid drugs. The receptors originated from a woman aged 25-40 years with Graves disease.

This rearrangement joins TRBV28 to TRBJ2-3; 14 bases line up with TRBD2. Germline CDR1 is MDHEN and CDR2 is SYDVKM. This CDR3 comprises 19 residues. V trimming: 5 bases; J trimming: 3 bases; junction bases outside the gene matches: 13. The CDR3 region is CASSLIGTSGSVRTDTQYF. The CDR3 nucleotides read TGTGCCAGCAGTCTGATAGGGACTAGCGGGAGTGTGAGAACAGATACGCAGTATTTT.

CDR3 DNA: TGTGCCAGCTCACCCGGACTAGCGGCAATCTCCTACGAGCAGTACTTC. Its protein is CASSPGLAAISYEQYF. This sequence joins TRBV18 and TRBJ2-7; 10 nucleotides agree with TRBD2. Germline CDR1 reads KGHSH; CDR2 reads LQKENI. J lost 0 bases, V lost 3 bases, and 5 bases had no gene match. This CDR3 comprises 16 residues. Complete variable domain (other parts from reference TRBV18 and TRBJ2-7): NAGVMQNPRHLVRRRGQEARLRCSPMKGHSHVYWYRQLPEEGLKFMVYLQKENIIDESGMPKERFSAEFPKEGPSILRIQQVVRGDSAAYFCASSPGLAAISYEQYFGPGTRLTVT.

This clonotype was seen a few times. The J gene is TRBJ1-2, the V gene TRBV19; unclear D gene. Trimming took off 3 bases at V and 0 bases at J, with 17 bases between the two ends. CDR1 and CDR2 from the germline V gene are LNHDA and SQIVND (reference sequence). The length of the CDR3 is 17 residues. CDR3 nucleotides: TGTGCCAGTAGTATTGGTGGAGGGCCCAACTCTAACTATGGCTACACCTTC. Translated, it gives CASSIGGGPNSNYGYTF.

The gene calls are TRBV10-3 and TRBJ1-3, with D tentatively TRBD1 (5 bases). The length of the CDR3 is 12 residues. Deletions cut 6 bases from V and 2 bases from J, with 5 bases between. The germline V gene encodes CDR1 ENHRY and CDR2 SYGVKD. CDR3 sequence reads: CAISRAGNTIYF. Written as DNA, the CDR3 is TGTGCCATCAGCAGGGCTGGAAACACCATATATTTT.

This clonotype was detected only a few times. The rearrangement uses TRBV5-1 and TRBJ2-1; 8 bases match TRBD2. Germline values: CDR1 SGHRS, CDR2 YFSETQ. The CDR3 length is 13 residues. Trimming at V came to 6 bases and at J to 7 bases, leaving 6 bases not matched to a gene. The CDR3 DNA reads as TGCGCCAGCAAGCGGGAGTCGGTGAATGAGCAGTTCTTC. Its protein is CASKRESVNEQFF.

This clonotype was seen at least ten times. This chain joins TRBV2 and TRBJ2-2; 8 bases are shared with TRBD2. CDR3 length: 14 amino acids. Trimming took 8 bases from V and 1 from J; bases not matched to a gene: 3. Germline CDR1 reads SNHLY; CDR2 reads FYNNEI. The CDR3 nucleotides are TGTGCCAGCGAGACTAGCGAGAACACCGGGGAGCTGTTTTTT. Translation: CASETSENTGELFF. The full variable domain, rest sourced from reference TRBV2 and TRBJ2-2, is EPEVTQTPSHQVTQMGQEVILRCVPISNHLYFYWYRQILGQKVEFLVSFYNNEISEKSEIFDDQFSVERPDGSNFTLKIRSTKLEDSAMYFCASETSENTGELFFGEGSRLTVL.

The sample holds a few counts of this clonotype. Since a much larger clone is just one base distant, this may be a read error. The gene calls are TRBV28 and TRBJ2-3; no firm D call. Looked up from germline, CDR1 is MDHEN and CDR2 is SYDVKM. Trimming shortened V by 4 bases and J by 4 bases, and 18 bases separated the two germline ends. The CDR3 spans 16 residues. CDR3 sequence reads: CASSSTATAQADTQYF. The CDR3 DNA follows: TGTGCCAGCAGTTCCACTGCTACGGCCCAGGCAGATACGCAGTATTTT.

The chain couples TRBV19 to TRBJ2-1; a weak D match, TRBD1 (6 bases). This CDR3 is built from 13 residues. Trimming stripped 3 bases from V and 6 bases from J, with 9 bases between. CDR1 LNHDA and CDR2 SQIVND come from the germline V gene (reference sequence). This CDR3 reads CASSISRGNEQFF. In nucleotides, the CDR3 is TGTGCCAGTAGTATCTCCAGGGGCAATGAGCAGTTCTTC.

CDR3 residues: CASSLGWGSNNQPQHF. Here the CDR3 DNA reads TGTGCCAGCAGTCTAGGATGGGGGTCGAATAATCAGCCCCAGCATTTT. The chain carries TRBV7-9 and TRBJ1-5, with D perhaps TRBD1 (5 bases). Trimming pared 6 bases from V and 4 bases from J, leaving 19 bases between. CDR3 length: 16 amino acids. Germline V lookup: CDR1 SEHNR, CDR2 FQNEAQ (reference sequence).

Ten or more counts support this clonotype. The chain is built from TRBV20-1 and TRBJ1-2, with D uncertain. The germline CDR1 and CDR2 sequences are DFQATT and SNEGSKA (reference sequence). This CDR3 region has 20 residues. The V end lost 0 bases, the J end lost 5 bases, and 31 bases lay between the germline ends. In DNA, the CDR3 is TGCAGTGCTAGAGATCGTCAAGCGGACGCTACGCCCTCAGCTCGATATGGCTACACCTTC. Its protein is CSARDRQADATPSARYGYTF.

Only one count was recorded for this clonotype. At one end the junction does not follow the germline gene, possibly because of a read error. The chain employs TRBV6-6 and TRBJ1-1; D is undetermined. CDR3 size: 18 residues. Per germline, CDR1 MNHNY and CDR2 SVGAGI (reference sequence). CDR3: CAISYSMPSTGIYTEAFF. CDR3 sequence (DNA): TGTGCCATCAGTTACTCGATGCCGAGTACGGGGATTTACACAGAAGCTTTCTTT.

This clonotype was recorded many times. The gene calls are TRBV24-1 and TRBJ1-5; 8 bases map to TRBD1. This CDR3 is built from 15 residues. Per the germline V gene, CDR1 is KGHDR and CDR2 is SFDVKD. The trim removed 9 bases at V and 3 bases at J, leaving 9 bases unmatched. This chain's CDR3 is CATGGRGPNNQPQHF. Here the CDR3 DNA reads TGTGCCACCGGAGGCAGGGGGCCAAACAATCAGCCCCAGCATTTT.

This clonotype was observed a few times. This rearrangement joins TRBV29-1 to TRBJ2-6; D is unresolved. The CDR3 spans 14 residues. V lost 4 bases and J 1 base, leaving 8 bases between the germline ends. CDR1 and CDR2 (germline): SQVTM, ANQGSEA. As DNA, the CDR3 is TGCAGCGTTGCCTCAGAATCTGGGGCCAACGTCCTGACTTTC. This codes for CSVASESGANVLTF. The full variable domain, its missing parts supplied by reference TRBV29-1 and TRBJ2-6, is SAVISQKPSRDICQRGTSLTIQCQVDSQVTMMFWYRQQPGQSLTLIATANQGSEATYESGFVIDKFPISRPNLTFSTLTVSNMSPEDSSIYLCSVASESGANVLTFGAGSRLTVL.

The table lists this clonotype with many counts. Here the CDR3 reads CASPPEISDRRISYEQYF. The CDR3 DNA follows: TGTGCCAGCCCACCGGAAATCTCGGACAGGAGGATCTCCTACGAGCAGTACTTC. V usage is TRBV6-1 and J usage is TRBJ2-7, with 7 nucleotides matching TRBD1. The CDR3 totals 18 residues. Germline CDR1 is MNHNS and CDR2 is SASEGT. With V trimmed by 8 bases and J by 0 bases, 19 bases remained unmatched.